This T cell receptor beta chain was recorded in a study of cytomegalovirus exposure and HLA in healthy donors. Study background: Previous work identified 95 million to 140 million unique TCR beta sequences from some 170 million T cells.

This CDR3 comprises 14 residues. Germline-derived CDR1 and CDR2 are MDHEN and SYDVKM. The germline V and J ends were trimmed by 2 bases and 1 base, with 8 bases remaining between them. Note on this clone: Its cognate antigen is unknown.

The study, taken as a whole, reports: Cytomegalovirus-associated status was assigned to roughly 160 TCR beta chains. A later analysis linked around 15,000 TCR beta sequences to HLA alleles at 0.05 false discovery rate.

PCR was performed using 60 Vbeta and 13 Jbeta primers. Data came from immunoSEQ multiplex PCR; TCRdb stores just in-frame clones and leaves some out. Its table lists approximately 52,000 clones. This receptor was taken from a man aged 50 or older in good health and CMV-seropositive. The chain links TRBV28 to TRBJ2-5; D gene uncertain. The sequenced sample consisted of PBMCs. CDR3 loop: CASSLLWLQETQYF. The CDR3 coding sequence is TGTGCCAGCAGTTTACTCTGGCTCCAAGAGACCCAGTACTTC. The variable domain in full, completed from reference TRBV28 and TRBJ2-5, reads DVKVTQSSRYLVKRTGEKVFLECVQDMDHENMFWYRQDPGLGLRLIYFSYDVKMKEKGDIPEGYSVSREKKERFSLILESASTNQTSMYLCASSLLWLQETQYFGPGTRLLVL.